This TCR beta chain stems from a study of cytomegalovirus exposure and HLA in healthy donors. Study-level points and caveats: The productive fraction for most TCR beta V segments was about 87% or about 30% in an earlier analysis.

PCR was performed using 60 Vbeta and 13 Jbeta primers. The table came from immunoSEQ multiplex PCR; TCRdb's copy has only in-frame clones and leaves some out. The sample holds tens of thousands of clones, 65% to 75% seen once. Turning to this clone: Its antigen is still unknown.

The receptor's source is a woman aged 40 to 55 in good health and CMV-seropositive. The sample comprised PBMCs.

The CDR3 DNA follows: TGCGCCAGCAGCCAAGAAATAGCGGGAGGCGGCTCCTACGAGCAGTACTTC. As protein: CASSQEIAGGGSYEQYF. The chain is built from TRBV4-1 and TRBJ2-7; 10 bases map to TRBD2. From germline, CDR1 is MGHRA and CDR2 YSYEKL. J was trimmed by 0 bases and V by 0 bases; bases with no gene match: 5. The CDR3 sequence is 17 residues long.